Detailed here is one TCR beta chain. TCRdb's table, derived via immunoSEQ multiplex PCR, lists solely in-frame clones and lacks some. The sample carries 50,000 or so clones, over 80% recorded once. In germline, CDR1 is MGHRA, CDR2 YSYEKL. The CDR3 has 19 amino acids. J was trimmed by 7 bases and V by 1 base; bases with no gene match: 18. These data come from a study of OX40 agonist ivuxolimab in advanced cancers. Study-level information: The study gave patients intravenous ivuxolimab at 0.01 to 10 mg/kg every 2 weeks.

The sequences come from CD4+ or CD8+ T cells sorted from blood, collected in a trial of the OX40 agonist ivuxolimab. This chain connects TRBV4-1 to TRBJ2-2; 7 nucleotides match TRBD1. The TCR was taken from an adult with an advanced solid tumor such as melanoma, head and neck, liver or kidney cancer. CDR3 in amino acids: CASSQGPLRTGLGNGELFF. The CDR3 DNA reads TGCGCCAGCAGCCAAGGCCCGCTGAGGACAGGTCTAGGGAACGGGGAGCTGTTTTTT.